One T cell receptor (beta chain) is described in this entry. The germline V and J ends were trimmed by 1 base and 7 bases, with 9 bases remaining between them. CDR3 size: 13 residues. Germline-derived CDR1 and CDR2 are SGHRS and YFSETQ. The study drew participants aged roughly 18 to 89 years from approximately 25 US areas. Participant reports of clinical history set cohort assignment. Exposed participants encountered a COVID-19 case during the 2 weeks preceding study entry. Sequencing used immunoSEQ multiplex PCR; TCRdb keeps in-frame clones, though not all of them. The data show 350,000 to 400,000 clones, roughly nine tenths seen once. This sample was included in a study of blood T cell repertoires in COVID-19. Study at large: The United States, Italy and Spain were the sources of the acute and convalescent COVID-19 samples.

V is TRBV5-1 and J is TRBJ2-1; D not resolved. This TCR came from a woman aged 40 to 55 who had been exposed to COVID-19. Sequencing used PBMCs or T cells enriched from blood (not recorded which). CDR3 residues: CASSLQRLNEQFF. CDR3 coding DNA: TGCGCCAGCAGCTTGCAACGACTTAATGAGCAGTTCTTC.